This T cell receptor (beta chain) was profiled in a study of control samples from healthy donors and cancer patients. The CDR3 spans 14 residues. The ends were cut back, 2 bases at V and 2 bases at J, with 9 bases in the middle. Looked up from germline, CDR1 is MNHEY and CDR2 is SVGAGI. Profiling relied on immunoSEQ multiplex PCR, and the TCRdb table lists in-frame clones only, not all of them. The sample includes 140,000 to 150,000 clones, about nine tenths of them seen just once. This clonotype originated in a man aged 25 to 40 in good health. The chain couples TRBV6-5 to TRBJ1-2; D is unresolved. The source material was blood. CDR3 nucleotides: TGTGCCAGCAGTTACCTCCGCGGGAACTATGGCTACACCTTC. This gives the protein CASSYLRGNYGYTF.